One and the same sample provided the 2 T cell receptor beta chains below, sequenced in a study of T cell repertoires in cytomegalovirus infection. TCRdb independently ran MiXCR on the reads; one entry per CDR3 protein. The table has around 630,000 distinct CDR3 sequences, 24% seen once. Sequenced sample: CD8+ T cells from PBMCs. The receptors shown here come from a human donor in good health (CMV status not recorded). Some clones in this sample may be carry-over from other donors' samples.

This clonotype was seen ten or more times. This chain connects TRBV12-3 or TRBV12-4 to TRBJ1-1, with D uncertain. V gave up 5 bases and J gave up 1 base, with 11 bases separating them. CDR3 length: 14 residues. The CDR3 DNA reads as TGTGCCAGCAGTCATGGACGGTGGAACACTGAAGCTTTCTTT. Translating it yields CASSHGRWNTEAFF.

There are many counts of this clonotype. The chain carries TRBV6-2 or TRBV6-3 and TRBJ1-1; tentatively, D is TRBD1 (5 bases). Trimming took off 5 bases at V and 6 bases at J, with 16 bases between the two ends. This CDR3 is 14 amino acids long. The germline CDR1 and CDR2 sequences are MNHEY and SVGEGT. The CDR3 protein is CASSPFAGFSEAFF. The CDR3 nucleotides read TGTGCCAGCAGTCCTTTCGCAGGGTTCTCTGAAGCTTTCTTT.